The rows below give T cell receptor beta chains drawn from one sample of a study of T cells in Graves' hyperthyroidism and ophthalmopathy. Each CDR3 protein gets one entry after TCRdb re-called the multiplex PCR reads with MiXCR. The sample lists approximately 400,000 distinct CDR3 sequences, approximately 15% occurring once. The material sequenced was blood. These receptors were taken from a woman aged 60-70 years with Graves' hyperthyroidism. Both conserved end residues are trimmed from each CDR3.

TRBJ1-1 TRBV6-1 ASSESRLNTEAF
TRBJ2-5 TRBV5-4 ASSLRQGAWQETQY
TRBJ1-2 TRBV29-1 SVEDGSRTTDGYT
TRBJ2-1 TRBV7-2 ASSLVAGDEQF
TRBJ1-1 TRBV12-3/TRBV12-4 ASSLVRVPEAF
TRBJ2-3 TRBV4-1 ASSKNLDTQY
TRBJ1-5 TRBV6-1 ASSEVQGTGNQPQH
TRBJ2-1 TRBV10-3 ATRASGSGNEQF
TRBJ1-1 TRBV20-1 SASRGDRGFDTEAF
TRBJ1-5 TRBV7-9 ASSRGKDGQPQH
TRBJ1-5 TRBV6-1 ASSALNQPQH
TRBJ1-2 TRBV2 ASMRGTETYGYT
TRBJ1-1 TRBV11-2 ASSDRVGAF
TRBJ1-3 TRBV7-8 ASSLDRGNTIY
TRBJ2-3 TRBV29-1 SVARTAITDTQY
TRBJ2-5 TRBV28 ASSPSIRETQY
TRBJ2-2 TRBV20-1 SARDRLFGELF
TRBJ2-7 TRBV6-6 ASSYSPGQGLTYEQY
TRBJ2-7 TRBV28 ASSLGQGFNEQY
TRBJ1-3 TRBV27 ASAPGTAGNTIY
TRBJ1-2 TRBV2 ASSESWGDGYT
TRBJ1-2 TRBV5-1 ASSLAKGQAGGYT
TRBJ2-1 TRBV20-1 SVRTVAGILNEQF
TRBJ1-1 TRBV9 ASSLDGGPTEAF
TRBJ2-7 TRBV20-1 SASRAGSYEQY
TRBJ1-2 TRBV5-6 ASSLVREPRSRYGYT
. TRBV14 ASSQDLMTYEQF
TRBJ2-7 TRBV4-1 ASSQEADWGEQY
TRBJ2-7 TRBV11-3 ASSYQPGPHYEQY
TRBJ2-5 TRBV5-1 ASSGEPSGKSETQY
TRBJ2-5 TRBV7-9 ASSSYRGGETQY
TRBJ1-5 TRBV29-1 SVRDRSNQPQH
TRBJ2-2 TRBV5-1 ASSPGRYNTGELF
TRBJ1-5 TRBV6-1 ASSRQGNQPQH
TRBJ2-7 TRBV28 ASSLEQRAYEQY
TRBJ1-1 TRBV29-1 SVEDQAIEAF
TRBJ1-1 TRBV20-1 SARPGQNTEAF
TRBJ2-1 TRBV3-1 ASSQSAMGEQF
TRBJ2-7 TRBV5-1 ASSPTGVSEQY
TRBJ2-7 TRBV28 ASTDRARQY
TRBJ2-5 TRBV20-1 SAISLTSGSLETQY
TRBJ1-4 TRBV3-1 ASSQAYSNEKLF
TRBJ1-2 TRBV5-5 ASEPGRSTGYT
TRBJ2-2 TRBV30 AWGARRTILAGELF
TRBJ1-1 TRBV12-3/TRBV12-4 ASSYRDRALIEAF
TRBJ2-3 TRBV7-3 ASSLRGGSTDTQY
TRBJ2-2 TRBV7-3 ASSSYGSTGELF
TRBJ1-4 TRBV7-2 ASSLAGSGVTNEKLF
TRBJ2-7 TRBV10-3 AIKDPGGQASYEQY
TRBJ1-4 TRBV27 ASSPNRDTAREKLF
TRBJ2-5 TRBV2 ASSDGLAGGRAQY
TRBJ2-1 TRBV7-9 ASSSGLAGVMSEQF